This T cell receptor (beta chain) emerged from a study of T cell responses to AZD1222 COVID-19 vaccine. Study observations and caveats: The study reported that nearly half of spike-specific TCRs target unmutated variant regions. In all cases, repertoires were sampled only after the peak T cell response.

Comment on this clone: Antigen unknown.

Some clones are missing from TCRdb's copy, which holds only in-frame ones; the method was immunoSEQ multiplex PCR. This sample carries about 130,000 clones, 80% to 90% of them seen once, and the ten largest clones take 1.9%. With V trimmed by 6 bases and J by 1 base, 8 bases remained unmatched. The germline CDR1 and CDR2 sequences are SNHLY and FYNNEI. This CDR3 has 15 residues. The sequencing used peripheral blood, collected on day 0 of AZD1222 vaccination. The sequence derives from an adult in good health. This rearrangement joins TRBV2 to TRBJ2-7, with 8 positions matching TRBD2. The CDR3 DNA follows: TGTGCCAGCAGACCCGCGAGCGGGAGATCCTACGAGCAGTACTTC. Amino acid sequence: CASRPASGRSYEQYF.